This TCR beta chain was captured in a study of OX40 agonist ivuxolimab in advanced cancers. The repertoire was sequenced with immunoSEQ multiplex PCR; TCRdb's copy has only in-frame clones and lacks some. The repertoire consists of more than 45,000 clones, with around 86% occurring once and the leading ten covering over 2%. Sequencing was performed on CD4+ or CD8+ T cells sorted from blood, taken in a trial of the OX40 agonist ivuxolimab. The clonotype originates from an adult with an advanced solid tumor such as melanoma, head and neck, liver or kidney cancer.

CDR3 nucleotide sequence: TGTGCCAGCAGCTTAGGACAGGGGGCTGTTCAAGAGACCCAGTACTTC. It specifies CASSLGQGAVQETQYF. V usage is TRBV11-2 and J usage is TRBJ2-5, with TRBD1 matching 10 bases. Germline CDR1 is SGHAT and CDR2 is FQNNGV. The length of the CDR3 is 16 residues. The trim removed 1 base at V and 2 bases at J, leaving 4 bases unmatched.